These 6 T cell receptor beta chains came from one sample sequenced in a study of T cells in Graves' hyperthyroidism and ophthalmopathy. Amplified TCR beta CDR3 regions came from RNA transcripts. During a first-round RT-PCR of the TCR CDR3, the HTBI primer set was used. TCRdb redid the calling of the multiplex PCR reads with MiXCR, one entry per CDR3 protein. The sample holds some 600,000 distinct CDR3 sequences, 11% to 15% seen once. Sequencing input: blood. The receptor set was obtained from a young woman with Graves' hyperthyroidism that later progressed to Graves' ophthalmopathy.

This clonotype was observed many times. The chain links TRBV11-3 to TRBJ2-1, with a tentative D call TRBD2 (5 bases). Trimming removed 3 bases at V and 7 bases at J, with 13 bases between. CDR1 and CDR2 from the germline V gene are SGHNT and YENEEA. This CDR3 comprises 14 residues. CDR3 sequence reads: CASSFLLEWNEQFF. In DNA, the CDR3 is TGTGCCAGCAGCTTCCTACTAGAATGGAATGAGCAGTTCTTC.

The rearrangement joins TRBV12-3 or TRBV12-4 to TRBJ2-3; TRBD2 agrees at 14 bases. V dropped 0 bases and J dropped 2; count of bases not matched to a gene: 10. This CDR3 is 20 amino acids long. CDR3 in amino acids: CASSLARGLAGEDYTDTQYF. CDR3 nucleotides: TGTGCCAGCAGTTTAGCGCGGGGACTAGCGGGGGAAGATTACACAGATACGCAGTATTTT.

This clonotype has at least ten counts. The chain carries TRBV28 and TRBJ1-1, with a tentative D call TRBD1 (5 bases). The CDR3 spans 16 residues. The V gene's germline CDR1 is MDHEN and CDR2 SYDVKM. V lost 4 bases and J 1 base, leaving 16 bases between the germline ends. CDR3 amino acids: CASSSSLGVGNTEAFF. The CDR3 DNA reads as TGTGCCAGCAGTTCGAGTTTGGGGGTAGGGAACACTGAAGCTTTCTTT.

This clonotype was seen ten or more times. The V and J genes are TRBV12-3 or TRBV12-4 and TRBJ2-2, with 7 bases identical to TRBD1. V lost 10 bases, J lost 0 bases, and 5 bases stayed unmatched. The CDR3 contains 14 residues. Here the CDR3 reads CAIRQGANTGELFF. The CDR3 coding sequence is TGTGCCATCCGACAGGGCGCGAACACCGGGGAGCTGTTTTTT.

This clonotype was counted a few times. The junction does not match germline at one end; this may be a read error. The CDR3 loop is CASGIPNTQYF. The DNA of the CDR3 is TGTGCCAGTGGTATACCAAATACGCAGTATTTT. The V and J genes are TRBV19 and TRBJ2-3; D uncertain. The CDR3 loop spans 11 amino acids. CDR1 is LNHDA, CDR2 SQIVND, per germline (reference sequence). The full variable domain, with the rest looked up from reference TRBV19 and TRBJ2-3, is DGGITQSPKYLFRKEGQNVTLSCEQNLNHDAMYWYRQDPGQGLRLIYYSQIVNDFQKGDIAEGYSVSREKKESFPLTVTSAQKNPTAFYLCASGIPNTQYFGPGTRLTVL.

A word on this clonotype: It is likely a read error, because the conserved phenylalanine at the end of the CDR3 is missing. In nucleotides, the CDR3 is TGTGCCAGTAGTAGCCGCCGGACAGGGGACCAAGAGACCCAGTACCTC. Translation: CASSSRRTGDQETQYL. The V gene is TRBV19, the J gene TRBJ2-5, with 9 positions matching TRBD1. CDR3 size: 16 residues. With V trimmed by 4 bases and J by 0 bases, 6 bases remained unmatched. Germline lookup yields CDR1 LNHDA and CDR2 SQIVND (reference sequence).